Listed below are T cell receptor beta chains from one sample, sequenced in a study of T cells after yellow fever vaccination. TCRdb used MiXCR to reprocess the 5' RACE reads, holding one entry per CDR3 protein. The sample holds approximately 510,000 distinct CDR3 sequences, 20% to 25% seen once. The source was PBMCs, collected around 3 weeks after the first yellow fever vaccination. The origin of the receptors is a man aged 18 to 30 who received the YFV17D yellow fever vaccine. CDR3s include the opening cysteine and the closing phenylalanine or tryptophan. Fields, in order: V gene, J gene, clone size, D gene, CDR3 DNA, CDR3 protein. A D gene is named only where the DNA matches it firmly. Clone size appears in some rows only: once, few, many, or a class for an expanded clone.

v_gene: TRBV14; j_gene: TRBJ1-1; abundance: NA; d_gene: NA; CDR3nt: TGTGCCAGCAGACTCTATTATCCGGGGTTCCCTGAAGCTTTCTTT; CDR3aa: CASRLYYPGFPEAFF
v_gene: TRBV4-1; j_gene: TRBJ2-7; abundance: NA; d_gene: TRBD1; CDR3nt: TGCGCCAGCAGCCACGGGACAGGTTCCTACGAGCAGTACTTC; CDR3aa: CASSHGTGSYEQYF
v_gene: TRBV4-2; j_gene: TRBJ1-1; abundance: NA; d_gene: NA; CDR3nt: TGTGCCAGCAGCCAAGACAGGGGCCAGATGAACACTGAAGCTTTCTTT; CDR3aa: CASSQDRGQMNTEAFF
v_gene: TRBV4-3; j_gene: TRBJ2-4; abundance: NA; d_gene: NA; CDR3nt: TGCGCCAGCAGCCAAGATCCCCAAGGAGGCATTCAGTACTTC; CDR3aa: CASSQDPQGGIQYF
v_gene: TRBV4-1; j_gene: TRBJ1-6; abundance: few; d_gene: NA; CDR3nt: TGCGCCAGCAGCCAAGAAAGTGAGAACGCGTGGAATTCACCCCTCCACTTT; CDR3aa: CASSQESENAWNSPLHF
v_gene: TRBV5-1; j_gene: TRBJ2-7; abundance: NA; d_gene: TRBD1; CDR3nt: TGCGCCAGCAGCCCCATCGGGACAGGCTACGAGCAGTACTTC; CDR3aa: CASSPIGTGYEQYF
v_gene: TRBV12-3/TRBV12-4; j_gene: TRBJ2-3; abundance: NA; d_gene: TRBD2; CDR3nt: TGTGCCAGCAACAGCGGGGGCCGCAGCACAGATACGCAGTATTTT; CDR3aa: CASNSGGRSTDTQYF
v_gene: TRBV9; j_gene: TRBJ2-3; abundance: NA; d_gene: NA; CDR3nt: TGTGCCAGCAGCGCAGAAAGGGGCACAGATACGCAGTATTTT; CDR3aa: CASSAERGTDTQYF
v_gene: TRBV24-1; j_gene: TRBJ2-1; abundance: NA; d_gene: NA; CDR3nt: TGTGCCACCAGCGCCCCTTCCAATGAGCAGTTCTTC; CDR3aa: CATSAPSNEQFF
v_gene: TRBV24-1; j_gene: TRBJ2-3; abundance: few; d_gene: TRBD1; CDR3nt: TGTGCCACCAGTGGACTACAGGGGCCAGATACGCAGTATTTT; CDR3aa: CATSGLQGPDTQYF
v_gene: TRBV29-1; j_gene: TRBJ2-1; abundance: NA; d_gene: NA; CDR3nt: TGCAGCGTTGAGGGTGCGTTGGTCATGAATGAGCAGTTCTTC; CDR3aa: CSVEGALVMNEQFF
v_gene: TRBV7-9; j_gene: TRBJ2-1; abundance: NA; d_gene: NA; CDR3nt: TGTGCCAGCAGCTTAACGCAGGGGAGGTTCTTC; CDR3aa: CASSLTQGRFF
v_gene: TRBV5-4; j_gene: TRBJ2-1; abundance: NA; d_gene: NA; CDR3nt: TGTGCCAGCAGCTTATCGGTGGGGGGCATCAATGAGCAGTTCTTC; CDR3aa: CASSLSVGGINEQFF
v_gene: TRBV28; j_gene: TRBJ2-1; abundance: NA; d_gene: TRBD2; CDR3nt: TGTGCCAGCAGTTTTAGTGACGGGGGGGTTGGTAACAATGAGCAGTTCTTC; CDR3aa: CASSFSDGGVGNNEQFF
v_gene: TRBV7-8; j_gene: TRBJ2-2; abundance: few; d_gene: NA; CDR3nt: TGTGCCAGCAGCTTGAGTCCATTCAACACCGGGGAGCTGTTTTTT; CDR3aa: CASSLSPFNTGELFF
v_gene: TRBV5-1; j_gene: TRBJ2-3; abundance: NA; d_gene: TRBD1; CDR3nt: TGCGCCAGCAGCTTTCGGCCGACAGGGACAGATACGCAGTATTTT; CDR3aa: CASSFRPTGTDTQYF
v_gene: TRBV28; j_gene: TRBJ2-1; abundance: NA; d_gene: NA; CDR3nt: TGTGCCAGCACGGATCAGCTCCATGAGCAGTTCTTC; CDR3aa: CASTDQLHEQFF
v_gene: TRBV7-9; j_gene: TRBJ2-1; abundance: NA; d_gene: NA; CDR3nt: TGTGCCAGCAGCTTAGATGCGTCAGATTACAATGAGCAGTTCTTC; CDR3aa: CASSLDASDYNEQFF
v_gene: TRBV7-6; j_gene: TRBJ1-1; abundance: NA; d_gene: NA; CDR3nt: TGTGCCAGCAGCCCCGCCCAGGGGCGTGAAGCTTTCTTT; CDR3aa: CASSPAQGREAFF
v_gene: TRBV12-3/TRBV12-4; j_gene: TRBJ1-6; abundance: NA; d_gene: TRBD1; CDR3nt: TGTGCCAGCACCTTCCCTTGGACAGGAAGGTCACCCCTCCACTTT; CDR3aa: CASTFPWTGRSPLHF
v_gene: TRBV5-1; j_gene: TRBJ1-1; abundance: NA; d_gene: NA; CDR3nt: TGCGCCAGCAGCCGGAGGGGCGCGGGTCACACTGAAGCTTTCTTT; CDR3aa: CASSRRGAGHTEAFF
v_gene: TRBV5-1; j_gene: TRBJ2-1; abundance: NA; d_gene: NA; CDR3nt: TGCGCCAGCAGCTTATACCGGGGAAACAATGAGCAGTTCTTC; CDR3aa: CASSLYRGNNEQFF
v_gene: TRBV6-1; j_gene: TRBJ2-3; abundance: few; d_gene: NA; CDR3nt: TGTGCCAGCAGTGAATCGCAGGCGCTACGCACAGATACGCAGTATTTT; CDR3aa: CASSESQALRTDTQYF
v_gene: TRBV20-1; j_gene: TRBJ2-7; abundance: NA; d_gene: NA; CDR3nt: TGCAGTGCTAGAGGGGGACGGTTCCGGCCTTACGAGCAGTACTTC; CDR3aa: CSARGGRFRPYEQYF
v_gene: TRBV9; j_gene: TRBJ1-2; abundance: NA; d_gene: NA; CDR3nt: TGTGCCAGCAGCGTCGGGACACCTCGAACCGGTTATGGCTACACCTTC; CDR3aa: CASSVGTPRTGYGYTF
v_gene: TRBV7-2; j_gene: TRBJ1-5; abundance: NA; d_gene: NA; CDR3nt: TGTGCCAGCAGCTTAACCGCAGTGAGCAATCAGCCCCAGCATTTT; CDR3aa: CASSLTAVSNQPQHF
v_gene: TRBV15; j_gene: TRBJ2-5; abundance: NA; d_gene: TRBD2; CDR3nt: TGTGCCACCAGCAGGGAACCACTAGCGGGGACCCAAGAGACCCAGTACTTC; CDR3aa: CATSREPLAGTQETQYF
v_gene: TRBV5-1; j_gene: TRBJ1-6; abundance: few; d_gene: NA; CDR3nt: TGCGCCAGCAGCGTAAACCCCGGTCTAGGGGATTCACCCCTCCACTTT; CDR3aa: CASSVNPGLGDSPLHF
v_gene: TRBV5-6; j_gene: TRBJ1-6; abundance: NA; d_gene: NA; CDR3nt: TGTGCCAGCATGGTGGGGAATTATAATTCACCCCTCCACTTT; CDR3aa: CASMVGNYNSPLHF
v_gene: TRBV6-5; j_gene: TRBJ1-1; abundance: few; d_gene: NA; CDR3nt: TGTGCCAGCAGTTACGGGGATGGTCGACAACGAAGAGCTTTCTTT; CDR3aa: CASSYGDGRQRRAFF
v_gene: TRBV29-1; j_gene: TRBJ2-5; abundance: few; d_gene: TRBD1; CDR3nt: TGCAGCACCTCGACAGGGGGTTGGCAAGAGACCCAGTACTTC; CDR3aa: CSTSTGGWQETQYF
v_gene: TRBV11-1; j_gene: TRBJ2-2; abundance: NA; d_gene: NA; CDR3nt: TGTGCCAGCAGCTTATATCCGTTGGCAGGATACGGGGAGCTGTTTTTT; CDR3aa: CASSLYPLAGYGELFF
v_gene: TRBV15; j_gene: TRBJ1-1; abundance: NA; d_gene: NA; CDR3nt: TGTGCCAGCGGGGAGGGGCGCTTTCTCACTGAAGCTTTCTTT; CDR3aa: CASGEGRFLTEAFF
v_gene: TRBV20-1; j_gene: TRBJ2-7; abundance: NA; d_gene: TRBD1; CDR3nt: TGCAGTGCTAGTGGAGACAGGGTCGAGCAGTACTTC; CDR3aa: CSASGDRVEQYF
v_gene: TRBV6-1; j_gene: TRBJ2-2; abundance: few; d_gene: NA; CDR3nt: TGTGCCAGCAGACCCCAGGGTTCCGGGGAGCTGTTTTTT; CDR3aa: CASRPQGSGELFF
v_gene: TRBV5-1; j_gene: TRBJ1-1; abundance: few; d_gene: TRBD1; CDR3nt: TGCGCCAGCAGCGGGGCCACAGGGGCCGGGACTGAAGCTTTCTTT; CDR3aa: CASSGATGAGTEAFF
v_gene: TRBV12-3/TRBV12-4; j_gene: TRBJ2-2; abundance: few; d_gene: NA; CDR3nt: TGTGCCAGCAGTTTACCTAGTTTCGACACCGGGGAGCTGTTTTTT; CDR3aa: CASSLPSFDTGELFF
v_gene: TRBV14; j_gene: TRBJ2-5; abundance: many; d_gene: TRBD1; CDR3nt: TGTGCCAGCAGCCAAGGGGGACAGCAAGAGACCCAGTACTTC; CDR3aa: CASSQGGQQETQYF
v_gene: TRBV29-1; j_gene: TRBJ2-3; abundance: once; d_gene: TRBD2; CDR3nt: TGCAGCGTAGGACTAGCGGGGACCCATACGCAGAATTTT; CDR3aa: CSVGLAGTHTQNF
v_gene: TRBV19; j_gene: TRBJ1-5; abundance: NA; d_gene: TRBD1; CDR3nt: TGTGCCAGTAGTATCGGGACAGGAGACCAGCCCCAGCATTTT; CDR3aa: CASSIGTGDQPQHF
v_gene: TRBV9; j_gene: TRBJ2-3; abundance: few; d_gene: NA; CDR3nt: TGTGCCAGCAGCGTATCAGCGCGAGCTAGCACAGATACGCAGTATTTT; CDR3aa: CASSVSARASTDTQYF
v_gene: TRBV14; j_gene: TRBJ1-1; abundance: few; d_gene: NA; CDR3nt: TGTGCCAGCAGCGTGGCGATGAACACTGAAGCTTTCTTT; CDR3aa: CASSVAMNTEAFF
v_gene: TRBV6-2/TRBV6-3; j_gene: TRBJ1-1; abundance: NA; d_gene: NA; CDR3nt: TGTGCCAGCAGTTACTGGGGCGGCGTGAACACTGAAGCTTTCTTT; CDR3aa: CASSYWGGVNTEAFF
v_gene: TRBV12-3/TRBV12-4; j_gene: TRBJ2-2; abundance: many; d_gene: TRBD1; CDR3nt: TGTGCCAGCAGGCAGAGACAGGGAACCGGGGAGCTGTTTTTT; CDR3aa: CASRQRQGTGELFF
v_gene: TRBV24-1; j_gene: TRBJ2-1; abundance: few; d_gene: NA; CDR3nt: TGTGCCACCAGTGACCGACACCGATCCAACAATGAGCAGTTCTTC; CDR3aa: CATSDRHRSNNEQFF
v_gene: TRBV24-1; j_gene: TRBJ2-3; abundance: few; d_gene: NA; CDR3nt: TGTGCCACCAGTGATCTTCAGGGTTCGAGCACAGATACGCAGTATTTT; CDR3aa: CATSDLQGSSTDTQYF
v_gene: TRBV29-1; j_gene: TRBJ2-1; abundance: few; d_gene: NA; CDR3nt: TGCAGCGTTGGGCAGAAGTTCTCCTACAATGAGCAGTTCTTC; CDR3aa: CSVGQKFSYNEQFF
v_gene: TRBV6-5; j_gene: TRBJ1-4; abundance: few; d_gene: TRBD1; CDR3nt: TGTGCCAGCGGACAGGGGGCGCGGAAACTGTTTTTT; CDR3aa: CASGQGARKLFF
v_gene: TRBV6-5; j_gene: TRBJ2-7; abundance: many; d_gene: NA; CDR3nt: TGTGCCAGCAGTTACTCGATAGCCCTCAGGGGCTCCTACGAGCAGTACTTC; CDR3aa: CASSYSIALRGSYEQYF
v_gene: TRBV5-1; j_gene: TRBJ1-2; abundance: many; d_gene: NA; CDR3nt: TGCGCCAGCAGCTTGGGAGGCAGACTCTATGGCTACACCTTC; CDR3aa: CASSLGGRLYGYTF
v_gene: TRBV2; j_gene: TRBJ2-5; abundance: NA; d_gene: NA; CDR3nt: TGTGCCAGCAGGGGTACTAGTACTCAAGAGACCCAGTACTTC; CDR3aa: CASRGTSTQETQYF